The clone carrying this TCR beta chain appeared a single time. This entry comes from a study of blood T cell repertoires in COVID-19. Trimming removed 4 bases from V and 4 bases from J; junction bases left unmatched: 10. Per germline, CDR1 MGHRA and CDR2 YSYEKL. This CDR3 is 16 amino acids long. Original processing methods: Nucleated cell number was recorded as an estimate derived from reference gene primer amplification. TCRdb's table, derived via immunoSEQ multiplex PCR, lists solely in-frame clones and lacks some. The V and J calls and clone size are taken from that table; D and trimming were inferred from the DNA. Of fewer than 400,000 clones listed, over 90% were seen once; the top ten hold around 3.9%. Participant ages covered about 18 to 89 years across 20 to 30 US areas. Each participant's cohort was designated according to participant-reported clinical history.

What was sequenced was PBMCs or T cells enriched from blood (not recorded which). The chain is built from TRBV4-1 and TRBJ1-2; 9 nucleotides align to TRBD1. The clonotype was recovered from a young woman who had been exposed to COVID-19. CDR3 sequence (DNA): TGCGCCAGCAGCCGTACCCGGGACAGGGATAGCTATGGCTACACCTTC. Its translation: CASSRTRDRDSYGYTF.